Given below is one T cell receptor beta chain in context. The data stem from a study of control samples from healthy donors and cancer patients. In germline, CDR1 is SGHDN, CDR2 FVKESK. Trimming removed 0 bases from V and 4 bases from J, with 12 bases in between. This CDR3 region has 16 residues. TCRdb keeps only in-frame clones here, not all; method: immunoSEQ multiplex PCR. The repertoire holds approximately 150,000 clones, about nine tenths seen once, with 4.9% in the top ten. The sequenced material came from blood. The J gene is TRBJ1-4, the V gene TRBV14; no clear D gene. This receptor was obtained from a man aged 30 to 39 in good health. CDR3 protein: CASSQDRFMDNEKLFF. DNA for the CDR3: TGTGCCAGCAGCCAAGATCGTTTCATGGATAATGAAAAACTGTTTTTT.